Presented here are 2 T cell receptor beta chains from one specimen sequenced in a study of cytomegalovirus exposure and HLA in healthy donors. In the PCR, 60 Vbeta and 13 Jbeta primers were used. Data came from immunoSEQ multiplex PCR; TCRdb stores just in-frame clones and leaves some out. The data show 130,000 to 150,000 clones, roughly 10% seen once. Sequencing was carried out using PBMCs. The receptors here all came from a male donor in good health and CMV-seronegative.

This clone was counted between two and nine times. At the DNA level, this CDR3 is encoded by other sequences in the same sample as well. This chain links TRBV5-4 with TRBJ1-1; 8 bases agree with TRBD1. Germline V gives CDR1 SGHNT, CDR2 YYREEE (reference sequence). The CDR3 is 15 amino acids. The CDR3 sequence: CVNQQGGRTDTEAFF. CDR3 in DNA: TGTGTCAACCAACAGGGGGGGCGAACCGACACTGAAGCTTTCTTT.

Only a few counts were recorded for this clone. The chain has TRBV19 and TRBJ1-3, with TRBD1 matching 7 bases. The CDR3 extends over 16 amino acids. Germline-derived CDR1 and CDR2 are LNHDA and SQIVND (reference sequence). The ends lost 5 bases at V and 0 bases at J; junction bases unmatched: 7. The CDR3 DNA reads TGTGCCAGTAGTTCCGAGGGACAGACCTCTGGAAACACCATATATTTT. Its protein product is CASSSEGQTSGNTIYF.